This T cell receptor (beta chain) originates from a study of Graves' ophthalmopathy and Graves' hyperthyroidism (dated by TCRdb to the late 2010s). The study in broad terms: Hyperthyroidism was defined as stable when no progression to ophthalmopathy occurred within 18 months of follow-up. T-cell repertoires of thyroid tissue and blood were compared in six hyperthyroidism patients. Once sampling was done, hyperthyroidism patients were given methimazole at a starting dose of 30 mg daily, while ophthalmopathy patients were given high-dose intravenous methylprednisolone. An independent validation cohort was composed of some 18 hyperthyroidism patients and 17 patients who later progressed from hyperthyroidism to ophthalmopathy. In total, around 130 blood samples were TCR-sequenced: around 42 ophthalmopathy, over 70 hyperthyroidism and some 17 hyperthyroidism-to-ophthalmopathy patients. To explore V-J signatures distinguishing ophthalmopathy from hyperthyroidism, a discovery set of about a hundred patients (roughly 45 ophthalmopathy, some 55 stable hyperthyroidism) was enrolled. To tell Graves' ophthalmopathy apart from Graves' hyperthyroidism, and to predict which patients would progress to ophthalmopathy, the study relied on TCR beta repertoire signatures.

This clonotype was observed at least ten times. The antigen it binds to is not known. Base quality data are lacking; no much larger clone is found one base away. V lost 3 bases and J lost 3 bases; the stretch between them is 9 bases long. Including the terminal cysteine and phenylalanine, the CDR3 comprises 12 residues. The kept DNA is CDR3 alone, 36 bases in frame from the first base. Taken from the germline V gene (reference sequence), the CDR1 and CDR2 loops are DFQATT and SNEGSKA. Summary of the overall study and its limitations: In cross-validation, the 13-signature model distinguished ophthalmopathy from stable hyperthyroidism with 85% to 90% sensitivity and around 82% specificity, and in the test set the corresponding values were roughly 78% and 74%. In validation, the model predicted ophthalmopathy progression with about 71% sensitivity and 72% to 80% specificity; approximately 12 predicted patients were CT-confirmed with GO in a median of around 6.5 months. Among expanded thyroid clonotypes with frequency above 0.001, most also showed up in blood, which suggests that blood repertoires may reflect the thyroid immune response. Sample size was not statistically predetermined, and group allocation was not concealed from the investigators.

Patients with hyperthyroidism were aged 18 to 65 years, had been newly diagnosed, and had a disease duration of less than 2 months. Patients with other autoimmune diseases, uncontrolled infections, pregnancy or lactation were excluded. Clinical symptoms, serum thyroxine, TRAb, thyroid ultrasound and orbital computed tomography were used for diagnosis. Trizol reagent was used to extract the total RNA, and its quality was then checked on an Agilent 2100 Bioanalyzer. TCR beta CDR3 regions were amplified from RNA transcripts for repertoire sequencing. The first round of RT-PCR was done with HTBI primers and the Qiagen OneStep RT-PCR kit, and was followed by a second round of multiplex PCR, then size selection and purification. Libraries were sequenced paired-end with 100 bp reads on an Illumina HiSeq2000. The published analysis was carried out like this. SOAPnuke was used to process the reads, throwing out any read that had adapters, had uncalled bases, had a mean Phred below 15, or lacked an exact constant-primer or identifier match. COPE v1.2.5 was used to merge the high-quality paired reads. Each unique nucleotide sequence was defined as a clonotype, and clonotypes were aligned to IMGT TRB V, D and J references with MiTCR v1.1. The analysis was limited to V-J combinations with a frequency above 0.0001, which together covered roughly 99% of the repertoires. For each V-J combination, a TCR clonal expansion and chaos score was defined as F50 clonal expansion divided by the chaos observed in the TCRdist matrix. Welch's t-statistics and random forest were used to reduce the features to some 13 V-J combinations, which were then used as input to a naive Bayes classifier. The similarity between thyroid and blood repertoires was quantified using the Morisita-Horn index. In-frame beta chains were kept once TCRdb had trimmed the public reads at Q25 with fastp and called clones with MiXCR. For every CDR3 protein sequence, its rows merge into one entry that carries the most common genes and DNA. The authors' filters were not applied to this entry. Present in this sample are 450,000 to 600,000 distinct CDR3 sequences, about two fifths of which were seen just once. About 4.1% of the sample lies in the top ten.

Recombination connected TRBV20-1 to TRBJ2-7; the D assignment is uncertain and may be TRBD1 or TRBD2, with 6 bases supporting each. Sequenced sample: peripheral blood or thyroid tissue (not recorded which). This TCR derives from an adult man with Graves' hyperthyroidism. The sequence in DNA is TGCAGTGCTAGCAGGGGACTCTACGAGCAGTACTTC. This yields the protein CSASRGLYEQYF.